These T cell receptor beta chains were read from a single sample in a study of blood T cell repertoires in COVID-19. Sequenced by immunoSEQ multiplex PCR; TCRdb stores in-frame clones only, minus some. The repertoire includes about 170,000 clones, roughly 91% of them detected once, and over 3.5% sits in the top ten. Sequenced: peripheral blood. Receptors originate from a woman between 45 and 60 years old with acute or convalescent COVID-19. Both conserved end residues are part of each CDR3.

V	J	CDR3
TRBV25-1	TRBJ1-1	CASSEEGLEAFF
TRBV7-9	TRBJ2-3	CASSPHEARTDTQYF
TRBV2	TRBJ1-6	CASSEGQGLIYNSPLHF
TRBV5-4	TRBJ2-3	CASSSGRGVRDTQYF
TRBV5-5	TRBJ1-6	CASSLDPTGSYSPLHF
TRBV12-3/TRBV12-4	TRBJ1-2	CASKGQGIGYTF
TRBV6-1	TRBJ1-6	CASRGTAFNSPLHF
TRBV10-3	TRBJ2-1	CAIRDLRGANEQFF
TRBV6-5	TRBJ1-2	CASSSQGTGTYGYTF
TRBV7-9	TRBJ1-4	CASSVSNEKLFF
TRBV9	TRBJ2-1	CASSAYPFKQVNEQFF
TRBV20-1	TRBJ1-3	CSSLGENTIYF
TRBV18	TRBJ1-5	CASSPRFEGQGRPQHF
TRBV5-6	TRBJ2-1	CASIPRSGSYNEQFF
TRBV3-1/TRBV3-2	TRBJ1-4	CASSQGGGEKLFF
TRBV4-2	TRBJ2-7	CASSPDRRGEQYF
TRBV18	TRBJ2-1	CASSPRRGEQFF
TRBV7-8	TRBJ2-5	CASSSPRRGNPRGTQYF
TRBV5-1	TRBJ2-7	CASSLGGTASYEQYF
TRBV7-9	TRBJ2-3	CASSLASGLAGGQDTQYF
TRBV6-5	TRBJ1-1	CASRGPTEGAFF
TRBV11-2	TRBJ1-2	CASSLKRTHSLYGYTF
TRBV7-2	TRBJ1-2	CASSSSNTRGYTF
TRBV11-2	TRBJ2-3	CASSSLSSTDTQYF
TRBV13	TRBJ1-4	CASSHVPYGQPISTNEKLFF
TRBV28	TRBJ1-5	CATLQGVNQPQHF
TRBV29-1	TRBJ1-2	CSVEGQDRPGYTF
TRBV19	TRBJ1-6	CASKGVQTNNSPLHF
TRBV7-9	TRBJ2-1	CASSREGTLYNEQFF
TRBV7-9	TRBJ1-3	CASSLTTGGGGNTIYF
TRBV28	TRBJ1-2	CASSLLQGAGYTF
TRBV7-2	TRBJ1-4	CASSLNRNEKLFF
TRBV5-6	TRBJ1-3	CASSLPGNTIYF
TRBV5-1	TRBJ2-2	CASSFDGRGTGELFF
TRBV7-2	TRBJ2-7	CASSLEARRDRAYEQYF
TRBV30	TRBJ2-3	CAWRRSSGPTDTQYF
TRBV15	TRBJ2-2	CATSVGLGQGFTRRTGELFF
TRBV7-2	TRBJ2-1	CASKGGTSGGPNYNEQFF
TRBV7-2	TRBJ2-1	CASSSIRHVEQFF
TRBV6-5	TRBJ1-1	CASSTSGTAYWEAFF
TRBV6-2/TRBV6-3	TRBJ1-5	CASTPGHPTQPQHF
TRBV2	TRBJ2-1	CASSDRGAGLGEQFF
TRBV9	TRBJ2-5	CASSVAGETYETQYF